This T cell receptor beta chain is drawn from a study of spatial heterogeneity in lung cancer. Study-level information: Detection of beta-chain sequences consistently exceeded that of alpha-chain sequences.

TCR cDNA molecules each carried a unique molecular identifier. TCRdb re-called the 5' RACE reads with MiXCR, one entry per CDR3 protein. The sample carries more than 20,000 distinct CDR3 sequences, roughly 13% recorded once. As to time point: sample taken at primary tumor resection. Without sorting, whole RNA was sequenced from tumor, nontumor lung or frozen PBMC. The approximately 70 donors had untreated early-stage non-small cell lung cancer. Trimming removed 0 bases from V and 0 bases from J; junction bases left unmatched: 2. This CDR3 has 15 residues. Germline CDR1 and CDR2: SGHRS and YFSETQ. This clonotype was detected a few times.

Sequencing used PBMCs, obtained at surgery. The chain links TRBV5-1 to TRBJ2-7, with 8 bases aligning to TRBD1. This receptor was obtained from a female donor with early-stage non-small cell lung cancer. The CDR3 loop reads CASSLVTGGSYEQYF. The CDR3 nucleotides are TGCGCCAGCAGCTTGGTCACAGGGGGCTCCTACGAGCAGTACTTC.